These 28 T cell receptor beta chains were all obtained from the same sample, sequenced in a study of monozygotic twins with inflammatory bowel disease. With the 5' RACE reads reprocessed, TCRdb shows one record per CDR3 protein and no DNA. In all, the sample yields approximately 330,000 distinct CDR3 sequences. Sequencing was performed on blood. These receptor sequences come from a human donor with ulcerative colitis or Crohn's disease, or a healthy co-twin of an affected twin (not recorded which).

The rearrangement links TRBV20-1 to TRBJ1-2; TCRdb outputs TRBD1, but without DNA this stays unchecked. CDR1 DFQATT and CDR2 SNEGSKA come from the germline V gene (reference sequence). The CDR3 has 13 amino acids. The chain's CDR3 is CSARRTENYGYTF.

This chain joins TRBV7-2 and TRBJ2-3; TCRdb gives TRBD1 as the D gene, but with no DNA this cannot be confirmed. There are 15 residues in the CDR3. CDR1 is SGHTA and CDR2 is FQGNSA in the germline V gene. CDR3 sequence: CASSFYGGLTDTQYF.

The CDR3 is CSAAGTGAFSGANVLTF. This chain links TRBV20-1 with TRBJ2-6; TCRdb lists TRBD1, though no DNA is available to test this call. The CDR3 totals 17 residues. Germline loops: CDR1 DFQATT, CDR2 SNEGSKA (reference sequence).

CDR3 amino acids: CASSPTSLGTGELFF. The chain links TRBV7-2 to TRBJ2-2; TCRdb selects TRBD2, and the lack of DNA leaves this call unchecked. Germline V gene lookup returns CDR1 SGHTA and CDR2 FQGNSA. The length of the CDR3 is 15 residues.

The rearrangement links TRBV6-5 to TRBJ1-5; TCRdb names TRBD1, which stays unverified in the absence of DNA. CDR1 and CDR2 from the germline V gene are MNHEY and SVGAGI. CDR3 size: 15 residues. CDR3 region: CASSYTGARNQPQQF.

The rearrangement joins TRBV27 to TRBJ1-6; TCRdb names TRBD1, which stays unverified in the absence of DNA. The length of the CDR3 is 15 residues. Germline CDR1 MNHEY, CDR2 SMNVEV (reference sequence). Here the CDR3 reads CASSLSVGTNSPLHF.

The CDR3: CASGATGGTYEQYF. V is TRBV12-5 and J is TRBJ2-7; the TCRdb call, TRBD1, lacks DNA for checking. The CDR3 has 14 residues. Germline V CDR1 and CDR2: LGHNT, FRNRAP. The full variable domain, its missing parts supplied by reference TRBV12-5 and TRBJ2-7, is DARVTQTPRHKVTEMGQEVTMRCQPILGHNTVFWYRQTMMQGLELLAYFRNRAPLDDSGMPKDRFSAEMPDATLATLKIQPSEPRDSAVYFCASGATGGTYEQYFGPGTRLTVT.

The J gene is TRBJ1-2, the V gene TRBV18; no DNA is available, so the TRBD1 call from TCRdb remains unchecked. CDR1 is KGHSH, CDR2 LQKENI, per germline. CDR3 length: 14 amino acids. CDR3: CASSTTGQYYGYTF. Drawing the rest from reference TRBV18 and TRBJ1-2, the complete variable domain is NAGVMQNPRHLVRRRGQEARLRCSPMKGHSHVYWYRQLPEEGLKFMVYLQKENIIDESGMPKERFSAEFPKEGPSILRIQQVVRGDSAAYFCASSTTGQYYGYTFGSGTRLTVV.

The genes are TRBV5-4 and TRBJ2-7; the TRBD2 assignment by TCRdb is unverifiable without DNA. CDR1 SGHNT and CDR2 YYREEE come from the germline V gene (reference sequence). The CDR3 sequence is 17 residues long. CDR3 sequence reads: CASSWMDLAGGTYEQYF. The whole variable domain, filled in from reference TRBV5-4 and TRBJ2-7, reads ETGVTQSPTHLIKTRGQQVTLRCSSQSGHNTVSWYQQALGQGPQFIFQYYREEENGRGNFPPRFSGLQFPNYSSELNVNALELDDSALYLCASSWMDLAGGTYEQYFGPGTRLTVT.

J is TRBJ1-1 and V is TRBV11-2. The CDR3 length is 15 residues. CDR1 and CDR2 (germline): SGHAT, FQNNGV. CDR3 sequence: CASSLGGRWNTEAFF. Full variable domain (missing parts from reference TRBV11-2 and TRBJ1-1): EAGVAQSPRYKIIEKRQSVAFWCNPISGHATLYWYQQILGQGPKLLIQFQNNGVVDDSQLPKDRFSAERLKGVDSTLKIQPAKLEDSAVYLCASSLGGRWNTEAFFGQGTRLTVV.

The rearrangement links TRBV6-1 to TRBJ2-2. CDR1 is MNHNS, CDR2 SASEGT, per germline. CDR3 length: 13 residues. CDR3 in amino acids: CASSEAGSRELFF.

The chain combines TRBV7-9 with TRBJ2-7; TCRdb indicates TRBD1, and absent DNA this call remains unverified. The CDR3 loop spans 16 amino acids. CDR1 and CDR2 from the germline V gene are SEHNR and FQNEAQ (reference sequence). The CDR3 sequence: CASSPTEPGHSYEQYF.

The chain links TRBV6-1 to TRBJ2-7. This CDR3 has 15 residues. In germline, CDR1 is MNHNS, CDR2 SASEGT. This chain's CDR3 is CATSTTLVGPYEQYF.

The CDR3 loop is CASSLTGLGNQPQHF. V is TRBV7-2 and J is TRBJ1-5; with no DNA, the TCRdb D assignment of TRBD1 cannot be verified. The CDR3 has 15 residues. Germline V CDR1 and CDR2: SGHTA, FQGNSA.

CDR3 sequence reads: CASSLGGGTGGSLSGANVLTF. V gene TRBV5-1 combines with J gene TRBJ2-6; with no DNA, the TCRdb D assignment of TRBD1 cannot be verified. The V gene's germline CDR1 is SGHRS and CDR2 YFSETQ. This CDR3 has 21 amino acids.

The chain uses TRBV6-1 and TRBJ2-2; the TCRdb D gene call, TRBD1, has no DNA to confirm it. The germline CDR1 and CDR2 sequences are MNHNS and SASEGT. The CDR3 extends over 12 amino acids. The CDR3: CAGHRDAGELFF.

The chain combines TRBV28 with TRBJ2-7; TCRdb's assignment of TRBD1 cannot be checked, as there is no DNA. The germline CDR1 and CDR2 sequences are MDHEN and SYDVKM. CDR3 size: 17 residues. The CDR3 here is CASSFPNGGSEDYEQYF.

The chain combines TRBV5-1 with TRBJ2-7. The CDR3 is 13 amino acids. Germline loops: CDR1 SGHRS, CDR2 YFSETQ. The CDR3 loop reads CASSNGGVHEQYF. The variable domain in full, completed from reference TRBV5-1 and TRBJ2-7, reads KAGVTQTPRYLIKTRGQQVTLSCSPISGHRSVSWYQQTPGQGLQFLFEYFSETQRNKGNFPGRFSGRQFSNSRSEMNVSTLELGDSALYLCASSNGGVHEQYFGPGTRLTVT.

The V call is TRBV27, the J call TRBJ1-5; absent DNA, TCRdb's TRBD1 call cannot be checked. This CDR3 has 13 amino acids. Looked up from germline, CDR1 is MNHEY and CDR2 is SMNVEV (reference sequence). This CDR3 is CASRTGGNQPQHF.

V usage is TRBV5-1 and J usage is TRBJ1-1; checking the TCRdb D call of TRBD1 is not possible without DNA. CDR1 and CDR2 (germline): SGHRS, YFSETQ. The CDR3 has 16 amino acids. The CDR3 protein is CASSLSTGGLSTEAFF.

This chain joins TRBV19 and TRBJ1-1; TCRdb's D gene call, TRBD1, goes unchecked for lack of DNA. Looked up from germline, CDR1 is LNHDA and CDR2 is SQIVND (reference sequence). There are 15 residues in the CDR3. CDR3: CASSAIQGAEGRAFF.

The chain recombines TRBV28 with TRBJ1-2. Germline V gene sequence: CDR1 MDHEN, CDR2 SYDVKM. CDR3 length equals 13 residues. CDR3 region: CASSLVAYLEHTF.

J is TRBJ1-5 and V is TRBV29-1; TCRdb outputs TRBD1, but without DNA this stays unchecked. The CDR3 is made up of 13 amino acids. Germline CDR1 SQVTM, CDR2 ANQGSEA. CDR3 sequence reads: CSAGTGGVQPQHF.

The rearrangement joins TRBV18 to TRBJ2-7; TCRdb's D call of TRBD1 is untestable without DNA. This CDR3 has 15 residues. Germline assignment: CDR1 KGHSH and CDR2 LQKENI. The CDR3 here is CASSSQGATTYEQYF. The entire variable domain, with the rest obtained from reference TRBV18 and TRBJ2-7, is as follows: NAGVMQNPRHLVRRRGQEARLRCSPMKGHSHVYWYRQLPEEGLKFMVYLQKENIIDESGMPKERFSAEFPKEGPSILRIQQVVRGDSAAYFCASSSQGATTYEQYFGPGTRLTVT.

The CDR3 loop reads CASSLARGHLNEQFF. The J gene is TRBJ2-1, the V gene TRBV5-1. Germline V gene sequence: CDR1 SGHRS, CDR2 YFSETQ. The CDR3 extends over 15 amino acids. Complete variable domain (other parts from reference TRBV5-1 and TRBJ2-1): KAGVTQTPRYLIKTRGQQVTLSCSPISGHRSVSWYQQTPGQGLQFLFEYFSETQRNKGNFPGRFSGRQFSNSRSEMNVSTLELGDSALYLCASSLARGHLNEQFFGPGTRLTVL.

V and J are TRBV20-1 and TRBJ2-1; TCRdb indicates TRBD1, and absent DNA this call remains unverified. Per germline, CDR1 DFQATT and CDR2 SNEGSKA (reference sequence). The CDR3 totals 14 residues. The CDR3 protein is CSATGTGHRDEQFF.

The chain uses TRBV7-9 and TRBJ2-3. Germline V lookup: CDR1 SEHNR, CDR2 FQNEAQ (reference sequence). The CDR3 length is 13 residues. Here the CDR3 reads CASSGYSTDTQYF.

This chain uses TRBV7-2 with TRBJ2-7; with no DNA, the TCRdb D assignment of TRBD2 cannot be verified. Germline values: CDR1 SGHTA, CDR2 FQGNSA. The CDR3 consists of 16 residues. Here the CDR3 reads CASSALVFAGGNEQYF. Together with reference TRBV7-2 and TRBJ2-7, the CDR3 gives the full variable domain: GAGVSQSPSNKVTEKGKDVELRCDPISGHTALYWYRQSLGQGLEFLIYFQGNSAPDKSGLPSDRFSAERTGGSVSTLTIQRTQQEDSAVYLCASSALVFAGGNEQYFGPGTRLTVT.